The rows below give T cell receptor beta chains drawn from one sample of a study of blood T cell repertoires in COVID-19. Generated by immunoSEQ multiplex PCR, the TCRdb table keeps only in-frame clones and is missing some. Here the sample spans approximately 220,000 clones, approximately 90% being singletons. Sequenced material: peripheral blood. Every receptor here comes from a man between 40 and 49 years old with acute or convalescent COVID-19. CDR3s include the opening cysteine and the closing phenylalanine or tryptophan. The order of the fields is clone size, J gene, V gene, D gene, CDR3 protein, CDR3 DNA. D genes are given only for firm matches. Clone size is stated in some rows and not others, as once, few, many or a class when expanded.

>.|TRBJ1-2|TRBV14|.
CASSQGVFMETNYGYTF
TGTGCCAGCAGCCAAGGGGTATTCATGGAGACTAACTATGGCTACACCTTC
>.|TRBJ1-5|TRBV6-6|.
CASSLGWGLSNQPQHF
TGTGCCAGCAGTCTAGGTTGGGGGCTTAGCAATCAGCCCCAGCATTTT
>.|TRBJ2-5|TRBV28|.
CASSLNSQVGQETQYF
TGTGCCAGCAGTTTAAACTCACAGGTCGGTCAAGAGACCCAGTACTTC
>.|TRBJ2-7|TRBV7-9|TRBD1
CASSSGQGGTYEQYF
TGTGCCAGCAGCTCCGGACAGGGGGGTACCTACGAGCAGTACTTC
>.|TRBJ2-1|TRBV19|TRBD2
CASSIGAGASSYNEQFF
TGTGCCAGTAGTATCGGAGCGGGAGCGAGCTCCTACAATGAGCAGTTCTTC
>.|TRBJ1-2|TRBV3-1/TRBV3-2|.
CASSPQGYYGYTF
TGTGCCAGCAGCCCCCAGGGGTACTATGGCTACACCTTC
>.|TRBJ1-5|TRBV27|.
CASSLSPTSANQPQHF
TGTGCCAGCAGTTTATCCCCAACTTCCGCAAATCAGCCCCAGCATTTT
>.|TRBJ2-4|TRBV10-1|.
CASSLALPGLRNIQYF
TGCGCCAGCAGCCTCGCCCTTCCGGGTCTTAGAAACATTCAGTACTTC
>once|TRBJ2-3|TRBV7-9|.
CASSSIRPDTQYF
TGTGCCAGCAGCTCTATCCGCCCAGATACGCAGTATTTT
>once|TRBJ2-7|TRBV6-5|.
CASRPTIPVYEQYF
TGTGCCAGCAGACCCACAATCCCCGTCTACGAGCAGTACTTC
>.|TRBJ2-7|TRBV6-5|.
CASSPRGGGEDEQYF
TGTGCCAGCAGTCCCAGGGGCGGGGGTGAGGACGAGCAGTACTTC
>.|TRBJ2-7|TRBV27|.
CASSLKYSSGLIYEQYF
TGTGCCAGCAGTTTGAAGTACAGCTCTGGTTTGATCTACGAGCAGTACTTC
>.|TRBJ2-4|TRBV3-1/TRBV3-2|TRBD1
CASSPQGAQAKNIQYF
TGTGCCAGCAGCCCACAGGGGGCGCAGGCCAAAAACATTCAGTACTTC
>.|TRBJ2-6|TRBV7-2|TRBD2
CASSFGLVSGANVLTF
TGTGCCAGCAGCTTCGGACTAGTCTCTGGGGCCAACGTCCTGACTTTC
>.|TRBJ1-4|TRBV2|.
CASSSGATNEKLFF
TGTGCCAGCAGCTCGGGGGCAACTAATGAAAAACTGTTTTTT
>.|TRBJ2-3|TRBV14|TRBD2
CASSLLTSGDTQYF
TGTGCCAGCAGCCTTTTGACTAGCGGTGATACGCAGTATTTT
>.|TRBJ2-3|TRBV28|TRBD2
CASSLWIAGGPTDTQYF
TGTGCCAGCAGTTTATGGATAGCGGGAGGGCCCACAGATACGCAGTATTTT
>few|TRBJ1-5|TRBV27|.
CASSPEFETGDNQPQHF
TGTGCCAGCAGTCCGGAGTTTGAGACAGGTGATAATCAGCCCCAGCATTTT
>.|TRBJ2-1|TRBV4-3|TRBD2
CASSRSGTSGGNEQFF
TGCGCCAGCAGCCGATCCGGGACTAGCGGGGGCAATGAGCAGTTCTTC
>.|TRBJ1-4|TRBV5-1|.
CASSRSRDTGEKLFF
TGCGCCAGCAGCCGAAGCCGGGACACCGGTGAAAAACTGTTTTTT
>.|TRBJ2-7|TRBV7-6|TRBD1
CASSTGTGASYEQYF
TGTGCCAGCAGCACCGGGACAGGGGCCTCCTACGAGCAGTACTTC
>.|TRBJ2-3|TRBV7-7|.
CASSLAAGSTDTQYF
TGTGCTAGCAGCTTAGCGGCAGGGAGCACAGATACGCAGTATTTT
>.|TRBJ1-3|TRBV6-1|.
CASSESGTFIYF
TGTGCCAGCAGTGAATCCGGGACATTCATATATTTT
>once|TRBJ2-3|TRBV5-4|.
CASSPVVAQPTDTQYF
TGTGCCAGCAGCCCGGTGGTAGCTCAGCCCACAGATACGCAGTATTTT
>.|TRBJ1-2|TRBV7-5|.
CARSLGGPF
TGTGCCAGAAGCTTAGGTGGCCCTTTC
>.|TRBJ2-3|TRBV29-1|.
CSVTGYLEPDTQYF
TGCAGCGTTACAGGTTACCTAGAGCCAGATACGCAGTATTTT
>few|TRBJ2-7|TRBV4-2|TRBD1
CASSHLPTGDGNEQYF
TGTGCCAGCAGCCATTTACCCACAGGGGACGGCAACGAGCAGTACTTC
>.|TRBJ1-1|TRBV6-1|.
CASSEGRVTEAFF
TGTGCCAGCAGTGAAGGCAGGGTAACTGAAGCTTTCTTT
>.|TRBJ2-7|TRBV4-1|TRBD2
CASSPRASGAYEQYF
TGCGCCAGCAGCCCCAGGGCTAGCGGGGCCTACGAGCAGTACTTC
>.|TRBJ2-3|TRBV10-3|TRBD1
CAISEFSRGQRDTQYF
TGTGCCATCAGTGAGTTCTCCAGGGGGCAGAGAGATACGCAGTATTTT
>.|TRBJ1-1|TRBV7-9|TRBD1
CASSLMAGQGVNTEAFF
TGTGCCAGCAGCTTAATGGCGGGACAGGGTGTGAACACTGAAGCTTTCTTT
>.|TRBJ1-6|TRBV13|.
CASSLEGISPVGLPNSPLHF
TGTGCCAGCAGCTTAGAGGGGATCTCCCCCGTGGGACTGCCCAATTCACCCCTCCACTTT
>once|TRBJ1-2|TRBV27|.
CASSSGREGYTF
TGTGCCAGCAGTTCAGGGCGGGAGGGCTACACCTTC
>.|TRBJ1-1|TRBV5-1|TRBD1
CASSLRQGPNTEAFF
TGCGCCAGCAGCTTAAGACAGGGACCGAACACTGAAGCTTTCTTT
>.|TRBJ2-5|TRBV28|TRBD2
CASSLSSLAGVQETQYF
TGTGCCAGCAGTTTGAGTTCCCTAGCGGGAGTTCAAGAGACCCAGTACTTC
>few|TRBJ1-1|TRBV11-3|.
CASSYGRGTEAFF
TGTGCCAGCAGCTACGGGCGGGGGACTGAAGCTTTCTTT
>.|TRBJ1-1|TRBV7-9|TRBD1
CASSSRQGPHEAFF
TGTGCCAGCAGCTCCAGACAGGGCCCCCATGAAGCTTTCTTT
>.|TRBJ2-7|TRBV28|.
CATSMHENYEQYF
TGTGCCACTTCGATGCACGAGAACTACGAGCAGTACTTC
>.|TRBJ1-4|TRBV7-9|TRBD1
CASSFPVRGPTNEKLFF
TGTGCCAGCAGCTTCCCCGTGAGGGGGCCAACTAATGAAAAACTGTTTTTT
>.|TRBJ2-1|TRBV11-3|TRBD2
CASSMDGRGGLDEQFF
TGTGCCAGCAGCATGGACGGGCGGGGGGGTCTGGATGAGCAGTTCTTC
>.|TRBJ2-7|TRBV25-1|.
CASSDRGRNSLSSYEQYF
TGTGCCAGCAGTGATCGCGGGCGGAACAGTTTGAGCTCCTACGAGCAGTACTTC
>once|TRBJ2-3|TRBV10-2|.
CASRLSTDTQYF
TGCGCCAGCAGGCTATCGACAGATACGCAGTATTTT
>.|TRBJ2-7|TRBV18|.
CASSPPVAGATYEQYF
TGTGCCAGCTCACCACCTGTGGCAGGTGCTACCTACGAGCAGTACTTC
>few|TRBJ2-5|TRBV5-1|TRBD2
CASSLVAGLQETQYF
TGCGCCAGCAGCTTGGTAGCGGGGCTCCAAGAGACCCAGTACTTC
>.|TRBJ1-2|TRBV9|.
CASSVDGRVDYGYTF
TGTGCCAGCAGCGTAGACGGCAGGGTGGACTATGGCTACACCTTC
>.|TRBJ2-3|TRBV6-1|TRBD2
CASSEHRGSTDTQYF
TGTGCCAGCAGTGAACACCGCGGGAGTACAGATACGCAGTATTTT
>.|TRBJ2-1|TRBV30|.
CAWSGGAAGRNYNEQFF
TGTGCCTGGAGTGGGGGAGCGGCCGGTCGTAACTACAATGAGCAGTTCTTC
>.|TRBJ2-3|TRBV24-1|TRBD1
CATSDSGTGSTDTQYF
TGTGCCACCAGTGATTCGGGGACAGGTAGCACAGATACGCAGTATTTT
>.|TRBJ2-3|TRBV2|TRBD2
CASSVGTSGTDTQYF
TGTGCCAGCAGCGTAGGGACTAGCGGCACAGATACGCAGTATTTT
>.|TRBJ2-1|TRBV2|TRBD2
CARDWTSGGYNEQFF
TGTGCCAGGGACTGGACTAGCGGGGGTTACAATGAGCAGTTCTTC
>.|TRBJ2-7|TRBV7-2|TRBD2
CASSLEATSGYEQYF
TGTGCCAGCAGCTTAGAAGCGACTAGCGGTTACGAGCAGTACTTC
>.|TRBJ2-3|TRBV2|TRBD2
CASPSGRTSTDTQYF
TGTGCCAGCCCTAGCGGGAGGACTAGCACAGATACGCAGTATTTT
>.|TRBJ2-7|TRBV7-2|.
CASSLGLTQGRYEQYF
TGTGCCAGCAGCTTAGGTCTAACCCAGGGCCGGTACGAGCAGTACTTC